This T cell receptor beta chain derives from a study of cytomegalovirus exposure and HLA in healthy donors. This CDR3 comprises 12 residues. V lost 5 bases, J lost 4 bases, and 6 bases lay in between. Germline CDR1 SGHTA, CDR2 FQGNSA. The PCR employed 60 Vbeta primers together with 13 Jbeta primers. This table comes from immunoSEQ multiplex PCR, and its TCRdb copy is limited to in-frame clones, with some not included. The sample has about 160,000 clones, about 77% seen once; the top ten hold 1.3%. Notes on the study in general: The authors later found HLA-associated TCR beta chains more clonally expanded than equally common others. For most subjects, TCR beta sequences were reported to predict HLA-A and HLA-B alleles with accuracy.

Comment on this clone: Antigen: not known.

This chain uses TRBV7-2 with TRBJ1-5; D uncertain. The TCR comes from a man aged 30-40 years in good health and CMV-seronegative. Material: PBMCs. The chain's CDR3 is CASSRVNQPQHF. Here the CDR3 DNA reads TGTGCCAGCAGCCGTGTTAATCAGCCCCAGCATTTT.